These T cell receptor beta chains were read from a single sample in a study of T cell responses to AZD1222 COVID-19 vaccine. The method was immunoSEQ multiplex PCR; TCRdb's version includes in-frame clones alone and lacks a portion of them. This table has 95,000 to 150,000 clones, about nine tenths appearing once. The sample in question was peripheral blood, obtained on day 0 of AZD1222 vaccination. The receptors come from an adult in good health. Both conserved end residues are part of each CDR3. A D gene is named only where the DNA matches it firmly. For some rows the clone size is stated as once, few or many, or as a class when expanded; others skip it.

size	D	V	J	CDR3	DNA
once	-	TRBV4-1	TRBJ1-6	CASSQDRTAGSPLHF	TGCGCCAGCAGCCAAGATAGGACAGCTGGGTCACCCCTCCACTTT
-	-	TRBV21-1	TRBJ1-2	CAIQLYGYTF	TGTGCCATTCAACTCTATGGCTACACCTTC
-	TRBD1	TRBV30	TRBJ2-2	CAWSRDSLVSGELFF	TGTGCCTGGAGCCGGGACAGTCTGGTATCCGGGGAGCTGTTTTTT
-	-	TRBV19	TRBJ1-2	CASSIAGPPGPSGYTF	TGTGCCAGTAGTATAGCCGGGCCCCCGGGTCCGTCTGGCTACACCTTC
-	-	TRBV29-1	TRBJ2-7	CSVGGTPAYEQYF	TGCAGCGTTGGGGGGACTCCAGCCTACGAGCAGTACTTC
-	TRBD2	TRBV19	TRBJ2-3	CASSPGLAGNTDTQYF	TGTGCCAGTAGTCCCGGACTAGCGGGAAACACAGATACGCAGTATTTT
-	-	TRBV7-6	TRBJ2-6	CASSLAGAGANVLTF	TGTGCCAGCAGCTTGGCGGGCGCTGGGGCCAACGTCCTGACTTTC
-	TRBD1	TRBV6-5	TRBJ1-1	CASRRDRVTEAFF	TGTGCCAGCAGACGGGACAGGGTAACTGAAGCTTTCTTT
-	-	TRBV10-2	TRBJ1-2	CASSSRGDYGYTF	TGCGCCAGCAGCTCCCGAGGGGACTATGGCTACACCTTC
once	TRBD1	TRBV6-6	TRBJ1-5	CASSRTSTGGNNQPQHF	TGTGCCAGCAGTCGCACCTCTACAGGGGGCAACAATCAGCCCCAGCATTTT
-	-	TRBV11-1	TRBJ1-4	CASSQEQGYEKLFF	TGTGCCAGCAGCCAGGAACAGGGTTATGAAAAACTGTTTTTT
-	TRBD2	TRBV19	TRBJ2-1	CASSREGLEYNEQFF	TGTGCCAGTAGCCGGGAGGGCCTCGAGTACAATGAGCAGTTCTTC
few	-	TRBV6-2/TRBV6-3	TRBJ2-7	CASSYSSREQYF	TGTGCCAGCAGTTACTCGAGTAGAGAGCAGTACTTC
-	TRBD1	TRBV28	TRBJ2-7	CATWDRANEQYF	TGTGCCACCTGGGACAGGGCGAACGAGCAGTACTTC
-	TRBD2	TRBV6-5	TRBJ2-1	CASSYRLGGEFF	TGTGCCAGCAGTTACCGGTTGGGAGGGGAGTTCTTC
few	-	TRBV6-5	TRBJ1-1	CASRVRQGRGAFF	TGTGCCAGCAGGGTTCGGCAGGGTAGGGGAGCTTTCTTT
-	TRBD1	TRBV27	TRBJ2-7	CASTPSYPGQGDYEQYF	TGTGCCAGCACCCCCAGTTATCCGGGACAGGGAGACTACGAGCAGTACTTC
-	-	TRBV27	TRBJ1-5	CASTLMGGQPQHF	TGTGCCAGCACCTTAATGGGGGGGCAGCCCCAGCATTTT
-	-	TRBV21-1	TRBJ1-2	CASTSKECDTINYGYTF	TGTGCCAGCACCTCTAAAGAATGCGACACAATTAACTATGGCTACACCTTC
-	-	TRBV5-4	TRBJ1-1	CASSLRGDIEAFF	TGTGCCAGCAGCTTAAGAGGGGACATTGAAGCTTTCTTT
-	-	TRBV5-4	TRBJ1-2	CASRRGVTNYGYTF	TGTGCCAGCAGGAGAGGAGTTACTAACTATGGCTACACCTTC
-	TRBD1	TRBV5-4	TRBJ2-5	CASSLEGARETQYF	TGTGCCAGCAGCTTGGAGGGGGCCCGAGAGACCCAGTACTTC
-	-	TRBV19	TRBJ2-1	CASSMAGSSYNEQFF	TGTGCCAGTAGTATGGCAGGGAGCTCCTACAATGAGCAGTTCTTC
-	TRBD2	TRBV5-4	TRBJ2-4	CASSPGLAGEGIQYF	TGTGCCAGCAGCCCGGGGCTAGCGGGAGAGGGCATTCAGTACTTC
once	-	TRBV15	TRBJ2-1	CATSRNWSAGMNEQFF	TGTGCCACCAGCAGAAATTGGTCGGCAGGGATGAATGAGCAGTTCTTC
-	-	TRBV9	TRBJ1-6	CASSVRPLNSPLHF	TGTGCCAGCAGCGTAAGGCCCTTGAATTCACCCCTCCACTTT
-	-	TRBV5-5	TRBJ2-7	CASRHGLTYEQYF	TGTGCCAGCAGACACGGACTAACATACGAGCAGTACTTC
-	-	TRBV7-8	TRBJ2-1	CASSLGGWVPSFEFF	TGTGCCAGCAGCTTAGGTGGCTGGGTGCCGTCTTTTGAGTTCTTC
-	TRBD1	TRBV3-1/TRBV3-2	TRBJ1-3	CASSQGPGGNGNTIYF	TGTGCCAGCAGCCAAGGCCCAGGGGGTAATGGAAACACCATATATTTT
few	TRBD2	TRBV24-1	TRBJ2-3	CATSDSGTSWADTQYF	TGTGCCACCAGTGACTCCGGGACTAGCTGGGCAGATACGCAGTATTTT
-	-	TRBV5-1	TRBJ1-2	CASSLEVIDYGYTF	TGCGCCAGCAGCTTGGAGGTGATAGACTATGGCTACACCTTC
few	TRBD1	TRBV18	TRBJ2-2	CASSPVGQKNTGELFF	TGTGCCAGCTCACCCGTGGGACAGAAGAACACCGGGGAGCTGTTTTTT
-	TRBD1	TRBV27	TRBJ2-2	CASSLSGQVVRGTGELFF	TGTGCCAGCAGTTTGTCCGGACAGGTAGTGAGAGGCACCGGGGAGCTGTTTTTT